These 15 T cell receptor beta chains were sequenced from one sample in a study of high-grade serous ovarian cancer treatment subgroups. The protocol was immunoSEQ multiplex PCR, while the TCRdb copy is restricted to in-frame clones and leaves out a portion. The sample has several thousand clones; over 70% are singletons. Tumor samples were taken before definitive surgery or chemotherapy. The sequenced sample consisted of tumor tissue. Source of these receptors: a human donor with high-grade serous ovarian cancer.

By share of the sample, this clone is medium-sized. The chain employs TRBV7-2 and TRBJ1-5; a weak D match, TRBD1 (6 bases). The germline V and J ends were trimmed by 5 bases and 3 bases, with 8 bases remaining between them. The CDR3 runs to 13 residues. CDR1 and CDR2 (germline): SGHTA, FQGNSA. In DNA, the CDR3 is TGTGCCAGCAGCGGACAGACCAATCAGCCCCAGCATTTT. Amino acid sequence: CASSGQTNQPQHF.

The V and J genes are TRBV20-1 and TRBJ2-5; no firm D call. This CDR3 is 11 amino acids long. Trimming shortened V by 6 bases and J by 4 bases, and 9 bases separated the two germline ends. Looked up from germline, CDR1 is DFQATT and CDR2 is SNEGSKA (reference sequence). The CDR3 nucleotides are TGCAGTGCCAGCAAAATAGAGACCCAGTACTTC. It codes for CSASKIETQYF.

The chain links TRBV11-2 to TRBJ1-1; D remains unclear. Germline CDR1 reads SGHAT; CDR2 reads FQNNGV. V was clipped by 4 bases and J by 5 bases, with 11 bases between them. The CDR3 is made up of 13 amino acids. CDR3 coding DNA: TGTGCCAGCAGCTCTTTAGGGAGGACTGAAGCTTTCTTT. The encoded protein is CASSSLGRTEAFF.

The chain combines TRBV4-1 with TRBJ2-3, with D perhaps TRBD2 (6 bases). The CDR3 spans 17 residues. Between the trimmed V and J ends, which lost 2 bases and 0 bases, there was a span of 15 bases. Germline CDR1 MGHRA, CDR2 YSYEKL. The CDR3 protein is CASSQLHGGASTDTQYF. The CDR3 coding sequence is TGCGCCAGCAGCCAATTACACGGGGGAGCTAGCACAGATACGCAGTATTTT.

The chain couples TRBV30 to TRBJ2-2, with D perhaps assigned TRBD1 or TRBD2 (5 bases each). Trimming took off 3 bases at V and 5 bases at J, with 13 bases between the two ends. Per germline, CDR1 GTSNPN and CDR2 SVGIG (reference sequence). The CDR3 is 14 amino acids. The CDR3 loop is CAWSERGVTGELFF. CDR3 nucleotides: TGTGCCTGGAGCGAAAGGGGAGTGACCGGGGAGCTGTTTTTT. The full variable domain, with the rest looked up from reference TRBV30 and TRBJ2-2, is SQTIHQWPATLVQPVGSPLSLECTVEGTSNPNLYWYRQAAGRGLQLLFYSVGIGQISSEVPQNLSASRPQDRQFILSSKKLLLSDSGFYLCAWSERGVTGELFFGEGSRLTVL.

This chain uses TRBV2 with TRBJ2-3; TRBD2 aligns across 10 bases. The CDR3 runs 18 residues. Germline values: CDR1 SNHLY, CDR2 FYNNEI. With 6 bases clipped from V and 0 bases from J, the junction kept 12 bases outside the gene matches. The CDR3 region has the DNA TGTGCCAGCAGGGCCCGGGCTAGCGGGAGCCTGAGCACAGATACGCAGTATTTT. Encoded protein: CASRARASGSLSTDTQYF.

This chain uses TRBV10-3 with TRBJ2-7; 7 nucleotides line up with TRBD2. V shed 10 bases, J shed 3 bases, and the junction held 12 bases outside the gene matches. The germline CDR1 and CDR2 sequences are ENHRY and SYGVKD. The CDR3 is made up of 14 amino acids. The CDR3 loop is CATGYAGVNYEQYF. CDR3 DNA: TGTGCCACCGGTTATGCGGGGGTGAACTACGAGCAGTACTTC.

This clone was counted once. The chain combines TRBV19 with TRBJ2-6; D gene unclear. Trimming pared 5 bases from V and 0 bases from J, leaving 5 bases between. In germline, CDR1 is LNHDA, CDR2 SQIVND (reference sequence). This CDR3 is built from 14 residues. The CDR3 spells CASSDRSGANVLTF. CDR3 DNA: TGTGCCAGTAGTGACCGCTCTGGGGCCAACGTCCTGACTTTC.

V and J are TRBV7-2 and TRBJ2-7; perhaps TRBD2 as D (5 bases). Germline assignment: CDR1 SGHTA and CDR2 FQGNSA. V was cut by 4 bases and J by 7 bases, with 23 bases left in between. This CDR3 comprises 16 residues. This CDR3 is CASSSAADPSSLEQYF. The CDR3 DNA follows: TGTGCCAGCAGCTCTGCAGCGGACCCCTCCTCTTTGGAGCAGTACTTC.

The chain employs TRBV10-2 and TRBJ2-3; a possible D gene is TRBD1 (5 bases). This CDR3 has 13 residues. Germline V gene lookup returns CDR1 WSHSY and CDR2 SAAADI. The germline V and J ends were trimmed by 9 bases and 5 bases, with 15 bases remaining between them. The CDR3 is CASSQFRVDTQYF. As DNA, the CDR3 is TGCGCCAGTTCTCAGTTCAGGGTAGATACGCAGTATTTT.

This chain uses TRBV27 with TRBJ1-1; 7 bases agree with TRBD1. Unmatched junction bases numbered 5, after V lost 6 bases and J lost 1 base. This CDR3 region has 14 residues. In germline, CDR1 is MNHEY, CDR2 SMNVEV (reference sequence). The CDR3 DNA reads as TGTGCCAGCAGCACCAGACAGGGGAACACTGAAGCTTTCTTT. It codes for CASSTRQGNTEAFF.

The chain carries TRBV5-1 and TRBJ2-2, with TRBD1 identical over 11 bases. CDR3 length equals 17 residues. With 4 bases clipped from V and 8 bases from J, the junction kept 13 bases outside the gene matches. Germline V gene sequence: CDR1 SGHRS, CDR2 YFSETQ. The CDR3 DNA reads as TGCGCCAGCAGCCAATCCAGGACAGGGGGCGAAAGGGGGGAGCTGTTTTTT. The encoded protein is CASSQSRTGGERGELFF.

The chain has TRBV5-1 and TRBJ2-7; D is unclear. The germline V gene has CDR1 SGHRS and CDR2 YFSETQ. The CDR3 contains 15 residues. Trimming cost V 0 bases and J 5 bases, with 15 bases left between them. This CDR3 is CASSLELAVFDEQYF. Here the CDR3 DNA reads TGCGCCAGCAGCTTGGAGTTGGCCGTTTTCGACGAGCAGTACTTC.

This clone was seen just once. The chain joins TRBV19 to TRBJ2-2, with unresolved D. The CDR3 covers 16 residues. Trimming removed 1 base from V and 0 bases from J, with 9 bases in between. Germline CDR1 is LNHDA and CDR2 is SQIVND (reference sequence). CDR3 region: CASSIVYHSNTGELFF. CDR3 nucleotides: TGTGCCAGTAGTATAGTCTATCACTCGAACACCGGGGAGCTGTTTTTT. Variable domain in full (rest from reference TRBV19 and TRBJ2-2): DGGITQSPKYLFRKEGQNVTLSCEQNLNHDAMYWYRQDPGQGLRLIYYSQIVNDFQKGDIAEGYSVSREKKESFPLTVTSAQKNPTAFYLCASSIVYHSNTGELFFGEGSRLTVL.

This chain joins TRBV2 and TRBJ2-6; D is undetermined. V lost 6 bases to trimming and J lost 0 bases, with 3 bases between them. Per the germline V gene, CDR1 is SNHLY and CDR2 is FYNNEI. The CDR3 covers 13 residues. The CDR3 sequence is CASRHSGANVLTF. The DNA of the CDR3 is TGTGCCAGCAGGCACTCTGGGGCCAACGTCCTGACTTTC.